Shown below are 30 T cell receptor beta chains from a single sample sequenced in a study of cytomegalovirus exposure and HLA in healthy donors. The PCR had 60 Vbeta and 13 Jbeta primers. Profiled with immunoSEQ multiplex PCR; TCRdb holds only in-frame clones, not every one. Among around 160,000 clones listed, roughly 74% were seen once. Sequencing was carried out using PBMCs. The receptors originated from a woman aged 40 to 50 in good health and CMV-seropositive.

The chain employs TRBV2 and TRBJ1-5; D is undetermined. With 3 bases removed from V and 2 bases from J, the gap between germline ends came to 11 bases. The germline CDR1 and CDR2 sequences are SNHLY and FYNNEI. The length of the CDR3 is 15 residues. CDR3 loop: CASSERGVGNQPQHF. CDR3 coding DNA: TGTGCCAGCAGTGAGCGCGGGGTTGGCAATCAGCCCCAGCATTTT.

The chain links TRBV28 to TRBJ2-5; 9 bases are a match to TRBD2. The J call may be mistaken, given a closer DNA end match to TRBJ2-7. The CDR3 sequence is 13 residues long. Germline V gives CDR1 MDHEN, CDR2 SYDVKM. The CDR3 reads CASGAGGLYEQYF. The CDR3 DNA sequence: TGTGCCAGTGGAGCGGGAGGCCTCTACGAGCAGTACTTC.

The rearrangement uses TRBV6-5 and TRBJ2-5; TRBD1 is a possible D gene (6 bases). The CDR3 consists of 13 residues. V lost 6 bases, J lost 3 bases, and 11 bases lay in between. Per germline, CDR1 MNHEY and CDR2 SVGAGI. The CDR3 nucleotides are TGTGCCAGCAGGGCAGGGGTAAAAGAGACCCAGTACTTC. It codes for CASRAGVKETQYF.

The chain recombines TRBV6-1 with TRBJ1-4; D is ambiguous. The germline V gene encodes CDR1 MNHNS and CDR2 SASEGT. Trimming removed 4 bases from V and 8 bases from J, with 14 bases in between. This CDR3 spans 14 amino acids. The CDR3 sequence: CASSGLQVGEKLFF. The CDR3 bases are TGTGCCAGCAGTGGTCTCCAGGTTGGAGAAAAACTGTTTTTT.

The count of this clone is one. This chain uses TRBV19 with TRBJ2-2, with 10 bases identical to TRBD2. In germline, CDR1 is LNHDA, CDR2 SQIVND (reference sequence). The V gene end was trimmed by 3 bases and the J gene end by 5 bases; junction bases not matched to a gene: 6. The CDR3 sequence is 16 residues long. CDR3 residues: CASSIPRTSGTGELFF. The CDR3 DNA sequence: TGTGCCAGTAGTATCCCCCGGACTAGCGGAACCGGGGAGCTGTTTTTT.

The chain links TRBV7-2 to TRBJ2-5; 9 bases align to TRBD2. The DNA end is more similar to TRBJ2-7, so the J call may be wrong. This CDR3 is 14 amino acids long. CDR1 and CDR2 from the germline V gene are SGHTA and FQGNSA. This chain's CDR3 is CASSLRREGPEQYF. For the CDR3, the DNA is TGTGCCAGCAGCTTAAGGCGGGAGGGCCCCGAGCAGTACTTC.

The rearrangement joins TRBV6-4 to TRBJ2-7, with D possibly matching TRBD1 (6 bases). Germline CDR1 MRHNA, CDR2 SNTAGT. The CDR3 runs to 14 residues. V lost 6 bases and J lost 4, with 16 bases in between. The DNA of the CDR3 is TGTGCCAGCAGAACCGAGGGGGTCTCGTACGAGCAGTACTTC. Translating it yields CASRTEGVSYEQYF.

This clone was seen just once. The V call is TRBV28, the J call TRBJ2-5, with 8 bases matching TRBD2. V shed 3 bases, J shed 4 bases, and the junction held 4 bases outside the gene matches. CDR3 length: 14 residues. The germline gives CDR1 MDHEN, CDR2 SYDVKM. The CDR3, as DNA: TGTGCCAGCAGTTTGTCGGGAGGGAGAGAGACCCAGTACTTC. It yields the protein CASSLSGGRETQYF.

This chain links TRBV7-9 with TRBJ1-1; 10 nucleotides line up with TRBD1. CDR3 length: 16 residues. Germline V lookup: CDR1 SEHNR, CDR2 FQNEAQ (reference sequence). Losses at the gene ends were 5 bases for V and 4 bases for J; bases not matched to a gene: 10. CDR3 sequence: CASSHGDRGRSTEAFF. The DNA for the CDR3 is TGTGCCAGCAGCCACGGGGACAGGGGTAGGAGCACTGAAGCTTTCTTT.

The genes are TRBV25-1 and TRBJ2-7, with 10 nucleotides matching TRBD2. The CDR3 length is 14 residues. Trimming removed 9 bases from V and 3 bases from J; junction bases left unmatched: 8. Germline-derived CDR1 and CDR2 are MGHDK and SYGVNS. CDR3 sequence: CASGRAGGGYEQYF. In DNA form, the CDR3 reads TGTGCCAGTGGACGAGCGGGAGGGGGCTACGAGCAGTACTTC.

The V gene is TRBV14, the J gene TRBJ1-1; no firm D call. CDR1 and CDR2 (germline): SGHDN, FVKESK. V lost 3 bases and J 3 bases, leaving 17 bases between the germline ends. The CDR3 is 16 amino acids. CDR3 in DNA: TGTGCCAGCAGCCAGAGACTACAGTTGTCGGACACTGAAGCTTTCTTT. The encoded protein is CASSQRLQLSDTEAFF.

The rearrangement joins TRBV28 to TRBJ1-2; no definite D call. Germline assignment: CDR1 MDHEN and CDR2 SYDVKM. V lost 7 bases and J 0 bases, leaving 12 bases between the germline ends. The CDR3 is made up of 14 amino acids. The CDR3 DNA reads as TGTGCCAGCATTACACAGCTGCCTAACTATGGCTACACCTTC. Translating it yields CASITQLPNYGYTF.

The chain uses TRBV5-1 and TRBJ2-3, with D tentatively TRBD2 (6 bases). The CDR3 consists of 17 residues. V lost 1 base and J lost 0, with 15 bases in between. Germline V CDR1 and CDR2: SGHRS, YFSETQ. Here the CDR3 DNA reads TGCGCCAGCAGCTTGTGGGCCGGGGGAAAGAGCACAGATACGCAGTATTTT. The encoded protein is CASSLWAGGKSTDTQYF.

This chain connects TRBV7-2 to TRBJ2-1, with D possibly TRBD2 on 6 matching bases. Germline-derived CDR1 and CDR2 are SGHTA and FQGNSA. This CDR3 spans 15 amino acids. Trimming took off 5 bases at V and 6 bases at J, with 17 bases between the two ends. The DNA for the CDR3 is TGTGCCAGCAGCCCCTTAGGCCGGGAGACCAATGAGCAGTTCTTC. Its translation is CASSPLGRETNEQFF.

V is TRBV7-2 and J is TRBJ2-5; 13 bases are a match to TRBD2. Germline values: CDR1 SGHTA, CDR2 FQGNSA. CDR3 size: 16 residues. V lost 5 bases and J lost 5; bases outside the gene matches: 8. The DNA for the CDR3 is TGTGCCAGCAGCCAATGGACTAGCGGGAGTAGGGAGACCCAGTACTTC. Translating gives CASSQWTSGSRETQYF.

This clone occurred a few times. V and J are TRBV15 and TRBJ2-3, with 9 positions matching TRBD2. The CDR3 consists of 14 residues. The junction had 7 bases not matched to a gene; V was cut back by 4 bases and J by 8 bases. Looked up from germline, CDR1 is LNHNV and CDR2 is YYDKDF (reference sequence). As DNA, the CDR3 is TGTGCCACCAGCACGGGGACTAGCTTGGGTACGCAGTATTTT. It encodes CATSTGTSLGTQYF. The variable domain in full, with the rest retrieved from reference TRBV15 and TRBJ2-3, is DAMVIQNPRYQVTQFGKPVTLSCSQTLNHNVMYWYQQKSSQAPKLLFHYYDKDFNNEADTPDNFQSRRPNTSFCFLDIRSPGLGDTAMYLCATSTGTSLGTQYFGPGTRLTVL.

The CDR3, as DNA: TGTGCCTGGAGTACGGACAGGATCGATCAGCCCCAGCATTTT. Amino acids: CAWSTDRIDQPQHF. This chain connects TRBV30 to TRBJ1-5, with 7 bases identical to TRBD1. Germline V gene data show CDR1 as GTSNPN and CDR2 as SVGIG (reference sequence). V was pared by 2 bases and J by 5 bases, with 6 bases of the junction left unmatched. The CDR3 is 14 amino acids.

CDR3 sequence: CASSLDRGHEQYF. In DNA form, the CDR3 reads TGTGCCAGCAGCCTGGACAGGGGGCACGAGCAGTACTTC. The chain combines TRBV2 with TRBJ2-7, with 11 bases matching TRBD1. Germline CDR1 SNHLY, CDR2 FYNNEI. The CDR3 has 13 amino acids. V was clipped by 6 bases and J by 5 bases; unmatched bases: 3.

V usage is TRBV30 and J usage is TRBJ2-1; D is undetermined. From germline, CDR1 is GTSNPN and CDR2 SVGIG (reference sequence). Trimming took off 0 bases at V and 5 bases at J, with 8 bases between the two ends. The CDR3 consists of 13 residues. The CDR3 sequence: CAWSVTVNNEQFF. DNA of the CDR3: TGTGCCTGGAGTGTAACTGTGAACAATGAGCAGTTCTTC.

This clone showed up just a few times. CDR3 nucleotide sequence: TGTGCCAGCACCACCCAGCGGACAGGGTACACTGAAGCTTTCTTT. Its translation is CASTTQRTGYTEAFF. The chain is built from TRBV27 and TRBJ1-1; 8 bases map to TRBD1. CDR3 length: 15 amino acids. Trimming at V came to 7 bases and at J to 3 bases, leaving 10 bases not matched to a gene. Germline-derived CDR1 and CDR2 are MNHEY and SMNVEV (reference sequence).

The chain combines TRBV5-1 with TRBJ2-3; 10 bases line up with TRBD2. CDR1 and CDR2 from the germline V gene are SGHRS and YFSETQ. V shed 2 bases and J 1 base; nucleotides not matched to a gene: 4. CDR3 length equals 16 residues. The CDR3 loop is CASSLAGGSRTDTQYF. The CDR3 region has the DNA TGCGCCAGCAGCTTAGCGGGAGGGAGTCGCACAGATACGCAGTATTTT.

This chain links TRBV6-5 with TRBJ1-2, with TRBD1 matching over 9 bases. The CDR3 is made up of 14 amino acids. J lost 4 bases, V lost 6 bases, and 6 bases had no gene match. Looked up from germline, CDR1 is MNHEY and CDR2 is SVGAGI. The CDR3 nucleotides read TGTGCCAGCAGCCCCACAGGGGGCGTCTATGGCTACACCTTC. Its protein is CASSPTGGVYGYTF.

This clone appeared a few times. The chain carries TRBV15 and TRBJ2-2; 7 bases map to TRBD2. Germline V gene lookup returns CDR1 LNHNV and CDR2 YYDKDF (reference sequence). J lost 5 bases, V lost 3 bases, and 12 bases had no gene match. This CDR3 contains 17 residues. CDR3 in DNA: TGTGCCACCAGCAGTCCTCTGGGGGAGGGCCCGACCGGGGAGCTGTTTTTT. It encodes CATSSPLGEGPTGELFF.

For this clone: Different DNA sequences within this sample yield the same CDR3. The V call is TRBV7-2, the J call TRBJ2-2; TRBD2 agrees at 7 bases. The CDR3 totals 16 residues. J was trimmed by 6 bases and V by 5 bases; bases with no gene match: 12. Germline CDR1 is SGHTA and CDR2 is FQGNSA. CDR3 residues: CASSPLGLSRAGELFF. The CDR3 region has the DNA TGTGCCAGCAGCCCCTTGGGACTATCGAGGGCCGGGGAGCTGTTTTTT.

The chain links TRBV5-1 to TRBJ2-7, with a weak D call TRBD1 (5 bases). The V end lost 4 bases, the J end lost 2 bases, and 16 bases lay between the germline ends. CDR1 is SGHRS and CDR2 is YFSETQ in the germline V gene. The CDR3 runs to 15 residues. CDR3 nucleotides: TGCGCCAGCAGCCCGTTCGGGCAGGGAACCTACGAGCAGTACTTC. Protein: CASSPFGQGTYEQYF.

This clone was seen a few times. The V gene is TRBV13, the J gene TRBJ2-3; a weak D match, TRBD1 (5 bases). CDR1 and CDR2 from the germline V gene are PRHDT and FYEKMQ (reference sequence). The CDR3 loop spans 11 amino acids. Trimming removed 4 bases from V and 11 bases from J, with 10 bases in between. CDR3 amino acids: CASSWGAGQYF. CDR3 sequence (DNA): TGTGCCAGCAGCTGGGGCGCCGGGCAGTATTTT.

A single count supports this clone. The chain uses TRBV29-1 and TRBJ1-2; 8 positions match TRBD1. The ends lost 7 bases at V and 3 bases at J; junction bases unmatched: 7. The germline V gene encodes CDR1 SQVTM and CDR2 ANQGSEA. The CDR3 runs 13 residues. CDR3 DNA: TGCAGCGCCGATGGACAGGGCCACTATGGCTACACCTTC. It is translated as CSADGQGHYGYTF.

This sequence joins TRBV7-3 and TRBJ2-1; TRBD2 matches at 9 bases. CDR3 length: 16 residues. Trimming at V came to 5 bases and at J to 5 bases, leaving 10 bases not matched to a gene. Germline loops: CDR1 SGHTA, CDR2 FQGTGA. CDR3 in DNA: TGTGCCAGCAGCCCACCAGGGACTAGCCGCCACAATGAGCAGTTCTTC. It translates to CASSPPGTSRHNEQFF.

This clone appeared once. This chain joins TRBV7-9 and TRBJ1-4; D unclear. Trimming removed 3 bases from V and 7 bases from J, with 9 bases in between. This CDR3 is built from 13 residues. The V gene's germline CDR1 is SEHNR and CDR2 FQNEAQ (reference sequence). CDR3 bases: TGTGCCAGCAGCTTGCGGGGAGGTGAAAAACTGTTTTTT. It is translated as CASSLRGGEKLFF.

This CDR3 reads CASSLAQAGGADTQYF. For the CDR3, the DNA is TGTGCCAGCAGCTTAGCCCAAGCGGGAGGGGCAGATACGCAGTATTTT. The chain links TRBV7-6 to TRBJ2-3; 10 bases align to TRBD2. Germline-derived CDR1 and CDR2 are SGHVS and FNYEAQ. The length of the CDR3 is 16 residues. The V gene end was trimmed by 0 bases and the J gene end by 4 bases; junction bases not matched to a gene: 4.